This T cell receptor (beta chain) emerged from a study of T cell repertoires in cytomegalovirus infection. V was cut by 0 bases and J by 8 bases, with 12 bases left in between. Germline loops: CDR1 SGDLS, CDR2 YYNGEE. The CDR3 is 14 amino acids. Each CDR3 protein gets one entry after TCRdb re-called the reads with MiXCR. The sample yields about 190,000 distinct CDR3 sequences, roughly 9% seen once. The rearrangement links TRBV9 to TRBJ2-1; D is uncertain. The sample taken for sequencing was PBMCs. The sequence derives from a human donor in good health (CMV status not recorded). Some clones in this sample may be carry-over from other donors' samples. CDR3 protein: CASSVASFPYEQFF. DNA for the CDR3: TGTGCCAGCAGCGTAGCTAGTTTTCCCTATGAGCAGTTCTTC.